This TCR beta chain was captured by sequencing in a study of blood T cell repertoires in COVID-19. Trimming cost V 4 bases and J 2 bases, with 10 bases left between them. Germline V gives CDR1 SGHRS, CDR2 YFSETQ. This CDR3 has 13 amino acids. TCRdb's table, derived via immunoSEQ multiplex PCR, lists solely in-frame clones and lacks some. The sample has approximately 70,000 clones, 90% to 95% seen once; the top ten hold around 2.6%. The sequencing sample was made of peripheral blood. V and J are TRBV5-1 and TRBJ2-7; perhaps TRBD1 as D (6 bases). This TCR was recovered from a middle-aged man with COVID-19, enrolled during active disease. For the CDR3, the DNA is TGCGCCAGCAGCCGGGACACCGCCTACGAGCAGTACTTC. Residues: CASSRDTAYEQYF.